The 21 T cell receptor beta chains below come from one sample, sequenced in a study of response to subunit inactivated influenza vaccine. Each CDR3 protein is one row after TCRdb ran MiXCR on the RT-PCR reads. Here the sample spans about 160,000 distinct CDR3 sequences, about 11% being singletons. The sample in question was non-naive T cells sorted from PBMCs, obtained 45 days after vaccination. These TCRs come from a man aged 50-59 years who received an inactivated influenza vaccine.

The chain uses TRBV27 and TRBJ1-2; no clear D gene. The CDR3 runs 16 residues. Trimming took off 0 bases at V and 1 base at J, with 12 bases between the two ends. CDR1 MNHEY and CDR2 SMNVEV come from the germline V gene (reference sequence). The CDR3, as DNA: TGTGCCAGCAGTTTATCCCTCCCGACGGTTAACTATGGCTACACCTTC. Translating it yields CASSLSLPTVNYGYTF.

The V and J genes are TRBV15 and TRBJ2-2; 7 bases align to TRBD1. The CDR3 runs to 14 residues. Trimming cost V 3 bases and J 8 bases; bases outside gene matches: 6. Looked up from germline, CDR1 is LNHNV and CDR2 is YYDKDF (reference sequence). In DNA, the CDR3 is TGTGCCACCAGCAGGGACAGGCTCACTGGGGAGCTGTTTTTT. It specifies CATSRDRLTGELFF.

This clonotype showed up many times. CDR3 in amino acids: CASSSGLAETTGELFF. For the CDR3, the DNA is TGTGCCAGCAGTTCCGGACTAGCGGAAACTACCGGGGAGCTGTTTTTT. V usage is TRBV12-3 or TRBV12-4 and J usage is TRBJ2-2, with 10 bases that match TRBD2. There are 16 residues in the CDR3. The ends lost 4 bases at V and 5 bases at J; junction bases unmatched: 7.

CDR3 in DNA: TGTGCCAGCAGCCAAACCGGGGCGTTTGGCTCCTACAATGAGCAGTTCTTC. Amino acids: CASSQTGAFGSYNEQFF. The chain is built from TRBV4-2 and TRBJ2-1; D is perhaps TRBD1 or TRBD2 (5 bases each). V gave up 2 bases and J gave up 0 bases, with 14 bases separating them. Germline V gives CDR1 LGHNA, CDR2 YNFKEQ. CDR3 size: 17 residues.

This clonotype was counted only a few times. The gene calls are TRBV27 and TRBJ1-5; the match to TRBD1 covers 7 bases. Trimming took 5 bases from V and 6 from J; bases not matched to a gene: 10. Germline V gives CDR1 MNHEY, CDR2 SMNVEV (reference sequence). The CDR3 covers 15 residues. The CDR3 reads CASSLYRGSGQPQHF. The CDR3 DNA follows: TGTGCCAGCAGTCTTTACAGGGGATCGGGTCAGCCCCAGCATTTT.

This clonotype was found a few times. The CDR3 protein is CSAEGQGAYGYTF. CDR3 DNA sequence: TGCAGCGCTGAGGGACAGGGTGCCTATGGCTACACCTTC. The rearrangement joins TRBV29-1 to TRBJ1-2; 9 nucleotides agree with TRBD1. This CDR3 spans 13 amino acids. Germline CDR1 SQVTM, CDR2 ANQGSEA. Germline trimming cut 7 bases from V and 4 bases from J; bases unmatched to any gene: 7.

Many counts were recorded for this clonotype. The chain is built from TRBV5-5 and TRBJ2-1; perhaps TRBD2 as D (6 bases). Germline V gene sequence: CDR1 SGHKS, CDR2 YYEKEE (reference sequence). The CDR3 spans 15 residues. The V gene lost 0 bases and the J gene lost 4 bases, with 11 bases spanning the gap. The CDR3 nucleotides are TGTGCCAGCAGCTTGGGGCTAGCGAGTTACAATGAGCAGTTCTTC. Translating gives CASSLGLASYNEQFF.

The sample holds many counts of this clonotype. An end of the junction does not agree with germline; a read error may underlie this. This chain connects TRBV7-7 to TRBJ2-2, with a possible D match to TRBD1 (6 bases). From germline, CDR1 is SSHAT and CDR2 FNYEAQ (reference sequence). The CDR3 length is 14 residues. The CDR3 DNA sequence: TGTGCTAGCAGCCAGAATACAGGGACCGGGGAGCTGTTTTTT. Translation: CASSQNTGTGELFF.

In this sample, this clonotype turned up many times. J is TRBJ2-7 and V is TRBV7-9; the D is unclear. The CDR3 spans 12 residues. V was pared by 7 bases and J by 4 bases, with 11 bases between. From germline, CDR1 is SEHNR and CDR2 FQNEAQ (reference sequence). The CDR3 reads CASTVSVYEQYF. CDR3 nucleotides: TGTGCCAGCACCGTGTCGGTGTACGAGCAGTACTTC.

This clonotype was seen only a few times. The V call is TRBV3-1, the J call TRBJ1-6; TRBD1 is a possible D gene (5 bases). This CDR3 is 16 amino acids long. The germline V gene has CDR1 LGHDT and CDR2 YNNKEL (reference sequence). The V gene lost 1 base and the J gene lost 1 base, with 8 bases spanning the gap. CDR3 amino acids: CASSQGGGSYNSPLHF. CDR3 nucleotides: TGTGCCAGCAGCCAAGGGGGGGGATCCTATAATTCACCCCTCCACTTT.

This clonotype was picked up a small number of times. V and J are TRBV10-1 and TRBJ1-1; the match to TRBD1 covers 9 bases. The germline V gene has CDR1 WNHNN and CDR2 SYGVQD (reference sequence). Germline trimming cut 1 base from V and 5 bases from J; bases unmatched to any gene: 5. This CDR3 region has 15 residues. The CDR3 region has the DNA TGCGCCAGCAGTGAGTACAGGGGGCTTGGGACTGAAGCTTTCTTT. This gives the protein CASSEYRGLGTEAFF.

This clonotype has only a few counts. CDR3 nucleotides: TGTGCCAGCAGCCAGGAAATGAGCGGGAGCTCCTACAATGAGCAGTTCTTC. Amino acid sequence: CASSQEMSGSSYNEQFF. The chain uses TRBV4-2 and TRBJ2-1; 8 bases are a match to TRBD2. The CDR3 consists of 17 residues. The germline CDR1 and CDR2 sequences are LGHNA and YNFKEQ. The trim removed 3 bases at V and 0 bases at J, leaving 7 bases unmatched.

The rearrangement uses TRBV11-2 and TRBJ2-7, with D maybe TRBD1 (6 bases). The CDR3 is 16 amino acids. V was cut by 3 bases and J by 6 bases, with 21 bases left in between. The germline V gene encodes CDR1 SGHAT and CDR2 FQNNGV. CDR3 amino acids: CASSFDDRSFRSEQYF. The CDR3 DNA sequence: TGTGCCAGCAGCTTCGACGACAGGTCCTTCCGTAGCGAGCAGTACTTC.

This clonotype was counted between two and nine times. This chain uses TRBV5-1 with TRBJ1-1; D might be TRBD1 (5 bases). V lost 6 bases, J lost 0 bases, and 12 bases lay in between. This CDR3 region has 14 residues. Germline V CDR1 and CDR2: SGHRS, YFSETQ. CDR3 DNA: TGCGCCAGCACCTGGGGCAGCATGAACACTGAAGCTTTCTTT. This translates into CASTWGSMNTEAFF.

This clonotype was recorded many times. The chain is built from TRBV27 and TRBJ1-2; 10 positions agree with TRBD1. CDR1 and CDR2 from the germline V gene are MNHEY and SMNVEV (reference sequence). There are 13 residues in the CDR3. Unmatched junction bases numbered 4, after V lost 7 bases and J lost 5 bases. CDR3 DNA: TGTGCCAGCAAACGGACAGGGGGGTATGGCTACACCTTC. It is translated as CASKRTGGYGYTF.

This clonotype came up a few times. The V call is TRBV20-1, the J call TRBJ2-3, with TRBD2 matching over 11 bases. The CDR3 contains 15 residues. Looked up from germline, CDR1 is DFQATT and CDR2 is SNEGSKA (reference sequence). With V trimmed by 6 bases and J by 3 bases, 8 bases remained unmatched. The CDR3 nucleotides read TGCAGTGCCCCCAATAGCGGGGGGGCAACAGATACGCAGTATTTT. It specifies CSAPNSGGATDTQYF.

The gene calls are TRBV28 and TRBJ2-3; D gene unclear. CDR1 MDHEN and CDR2 SYDVKM come from the germline V gene. The CDR3 contains 16 residues. The V and J ends lost 6 bases and 5 bases respectively, with 21 bases between them. CDR3 DNA: TGTGCCAGCAGAGGGAAAGGACGTTACATGAGAGATACGCAGTATTTT. It yields the protein CASRGKGRYMRDTQYF. The full variable domain, rest sourced from reference TRBV28 and TRBJ2-3, is DVKVTQSSRYLVKRTGEKVFLECVQDMDHENMFWYRQDPGLGLRLIYFSYDVKMKEKGDIPEGYSVSREKKERFSLILESASTNQTSMYLCASRGKGRYMRDTQYFGPGTRLTVL.

The chain uses TRBV20-1 and TRBJ2-7, with TRBD2 matching 12 bases. CDR3 length: 14 residues. Germline trimming cut 5 bases from V and 3 bases from J; bases unmatched to any gene: 5. Looked up from germline, CDR1 is DFQATT and CDR2 is SNEGSKA (reference sequence). For the CDR3, the DNA is TGCAGTGCTCTAGCGGGAGGGAAGGACTACGAGCAGTACTTC. It codes for CSALAGGKDYEQYF.

This clonotype was observed a few times. V is TRBV7-8 and J is TRBJ2-1; a possible D gene is TRBD2 (6 bases). Per germline, CDR1 SGHVS and CDR2 FQNEAQ. The CDR3 runs 18 residues. V dropped 0 bases and J dropped 0 bases, with 15 bases sitting between them. The CDR3 is CASSLATLAGSSYNEQFF. In DNA form, the CDR3 reads TGTGCCAGCAGCTTAGCTACTCTTGCGGGGAGCTCCTACAATGAGCAGTTCTTC.

This clonotype has a count of ten or more. The V gene is TRBV7-2, the J gene TRBJ1-2; 7 nucleotides agree with TRBD1. Germline loops: CDR1 SGHTA, CDR2 FQGNSA. Germline trimming cut 4 bases from V and 8 bases from J; bases unmatched to any gene: 7. CDR3 size: 13 residues. CDR3: CASSSDRARGYTF. The CDR3 DNA is TGTGCCAGCAGCTCCGACAGGGCGAGGGGCTACACCTTC.

This clonotype was seen a few times. This sequence joins TRBV5-1 and TRBJ2-6; 7 bases map to TRBD2. The V gene end was trimmed by 5 bases and the J gene end by 1 base; junction bases not matched to a gene: 12. There are 18 residues in the CDR3. In germline, CDR1 is SGHRS, CDR2 YFSETQ. CDR3: CASRSSGTNASGANVLTF. CDR3 nucleotide sequence: TGCGCCAGCAGGAGCTCCGGGACTAACGCTTCTGGGGCCAACGTCCTGACTTTC.